The 31 T cell receptor beta chains below were found in one sample sequenced in a study of OX40 agonist ivuxolimab in advanced cancers. Sequencing used immunoSEQ multiplex PCR; TCRdb keeps in-frame clones, though not all of them. The sample shows about 70,000 clones, around nine tenths of them seen only once. The source was CD4+ or CD8+ T cells sorted from blood, collected in a trial of the OX40 agonist ivuxolimab. All receptors derive from an adult with an advanced solid tumor such as melanoma, head and neck, liver or kidney cancer.

The chain has TRBV7-3 and TRBJ2-3; D ambiguous. The germline V gene has CDR1 SGHTA and CDR2 FQGTGA. This CDR3 region has 15 residues. Trimming removed 1 base at V and 6 bases at J, with 14 bases between. The CDR3 reads CASSLKPPPGDTQYF. The CDR3 nucleotides are TGTGCCAGCAGCTTAAAACCCCCTCCGGGTGATACGCAGTATTTT.

The chain links TRBV7-3 to TRBJ2-3, with a tentative D call TRBD2 (5 bases). In germline, CDR1 is SGHTA, CDR2 FQGTGA. V was cut by 3 bases and J by 4 bases, with 11 bases left in between. This CDR3 contains 14 residues. The CDR3 loop is CASSFESGPDTQYF. In nucleotides, the CDR3 is TGTGCCAGCAGCTTTGAGAGCGGTCCAGATACGCAGTATTTT.

V usage is TRBV25-1 and J usage is TRBJ2-7, with 7 bases fitting TRBD2. This CDR3 is 14 amino acids long. Germline V lookup: CDR1 MGHDK, CDR2 SYGVNS. The V gene end was trimmed by 3 bases and the J gene end by 4 bases; junction bases not matched to a gene: 6. CDR3: CASSEGGGSYEQYF. The CDR3 DNA sequence: TGTGCCAGCAGTGAGGGGGGGGGTTCGTACGAGCAGTACTTC.

The V and J genes are TRBV7-3 and TRBJ1-1, with D unresolved. Trimming took 5 bases from V and 1 from J, leaving 8 bases between them. Germline assignment: CDR1 SGHTA and CDR2 FQGTGA. The CDR3 runs to 13 residues. In DNA form, the CDR3 reads TGTGCCAGCAGCGCCCATCAGAACACTGAAGCTTTCTTT. Residues: CASSAHQNTEAFF.

The gene calls are TRBV7-2 and TRBJ2-7; D gene ambiguous. Between the trimmed V and J ends, which lost 3 bases and 1 base, there was a span of 10 bases. From germline, CDR1 is SGHTA and CDR2 FQGNSA. The CDR3 consists of 14 residues. CDR3 region: CASSFFAPSYEQYF. For the CDR3, the DNA is TGTGCCAGCAGCTTTTTTGCTCCTTCCTACGAGCAGTACTTC.

The chain combines TRBV6-1 with TRBJ2-7; tentatively, D is TRBD2 (7 bases). The CDR3 loop spans 12 amino acids. From germline, CDR1 is MNHNS and CDR2 SASEGT. V lost 5 bases, J lost 7 bases, and 12 bases lay in between. The chain's CDR3 is CASSKQGGEQYF. The CDR3, as DNA: TGTGCCAGCAGTAAACAGGGAGGGGAGCAGTACTTC.

The rearrangement uses TRBV7-8 and TRBJ2-1; perhaps TRBD2 as D (6 bases). CDR1 is SGHVS, CDR2 FQNEAQ, per germline. V was pared by 5 bases and J by 4 bases, with 12 bases between. This CDR3 comprises 14 residues. Here the CDR3 reads CASSRLGAYNEQFF. The CDR3 DNA is TGTGCCAGCAGCCGACTAGGGGCTTACAATGAGCAGTTCTTC.

This sequence joins TRBV6-6 and TRBJ1-5, with a tentative D call TRBD1 (5 bases). Trimming shortened V by 6 bases and J by 2 bases, and 11 bases separated the two germline ends. This CDR3 is built from 14 residues. Germline V gene sequence: CDR1 MNHNY, CDR2 SVGAGI (reference sequence). CDR3 sequence: CASSYGGGNQPQHF. In DNA form, the CDR3 reads TGTGCCAGCAGCTACGGGGGGGGCAATCAGCCCCAGCATTTT.

V and J are TRBV6-5 and TRBJ2-6, with 7 nucleotides matching TRBD1. Germline V gene data show CDR1 as MNHEY and CDR2 as SVGAGI. The CDR3 loop spans 15 amino acids. V shed 7 bases and J 4 bases; nucleotides not matched to a gene: 7. CDR3: CASKGARLGANVLTF. The CDR3 DNA sequence: TGTGCCAGCAAGGGGGCCAGGTTGGGGGCCAACGTCCTGACTTTC.

The rearrangement joins TRBV28 to TRBJ2-5; 7 bases match TRBD2. The CDR3 has 15 amino acids. The V and J ends lost 0 bases and 1 base, in that order; junction bases with no gene match: 2. Germline CDR1 is MDHEN and CDR2 is SYDVKM. CDR3 amino acids: CASSLWGRAQETQYF. CDR3 DNA: TGTGCCAGCAGTTTATGGGGGAGGGCCCAAGAGACCCAGTACTTC.

V and J are TRBV7-2 and TRBJ2-3, with D hard to call. The CDR3 has 13 amino acids. Germline CDR1 and CDR2: SGHTA and FQGNSA. Trimming pared 7 bases from V and 6 bases from J, leaving 14 bases between. In DNA form, the CDR3 reads TGTGCCAGCATTAAACGGGTAGGGGATACGCAGTATTTT. This sequence encodes CASIKRVGDTQYF.

A single count supports this clone. The chain carries TRBV5-1 and TRBJ1-4; D is uncertain. V lost 0 bases to trimming and J lost 0 bases, with 9 bases between them. Germline V gene lookup returns CDR1 SGHRS and CDR2 YFSETQ. The CDR3 contains 16 residues. In DNA, the CDR3 is TGCGCCAGCAGCTTGGGGCAGGTTGCAACTAATGAAAAACTGTTTTTT. Amino acids: CASSLGQVATNEKLFF.

This chain links TRBV5-1 with TRBJ2-3, with TRBD1 matching 9 bases. V trimming: 2 bases; J trimming: 1 base; junction bases outside the gene matches: 2. Germline loops: CDR1 SGHRS, CDR2 YFSETQ. The CDR3 length is 15 residues. The CDR3 DNA follows: TGCGCCAGCAGCTTCGGACAGGGGCGCACAGATACGCAGTATTTT. As protein: CASSFGQGRTDTQYF.

This sequence joins TRBV5-1 and TRBJ2-7; 9 positions match TRBD2. V was clipped by 4 bases and J by 3 bases; unmatched bases: 8. Germline CDR1 SGHRS, CDR2 YFSETQ. The CDR3 runs to 15 residues. As DNA, the CDR3 is TGCGCCAGCAGCCCAGGGGGACTAGCAATCTACGAGCAGTACTTC. It codes for CASSPGGLAIYEQYF. The variable domain in full, completed from reference TRBV5-1 and TRBJ2-7, reads KAGVTQTPRYLIKTRGQQVTLSCSPISGHRSVSWYQQTPGQGLQFLFEYFSETQRNKGNFPGRFSGRQFSNSRSEMNVSTLELGDSALYLCASSPGGLAIYEQYFGPGTRLTVT.

This clone was observed a few times. CDR3 in DNA: TGTGCCACTCGGGACCGGTATCAGCCCCAGCATTTT. It is translated as CATRDRYQPQHF. V is TRBV19 and J is TRBJ1-5, with D possibly matching TRBD1 (5 bases). V was cut by 10 bases and J by 5 bases, with 12 bases left in between. The V gene's germline CDR1 is LNHDA and CDR2 SQIVND (reference sequence). There are 12 residues in the CDR3. The full variable domain, its missing parts supplied by reference TRBV19 and TRBJ1-5, is DGGITQSPKYLFRKEGQNVTLSCEQNLNHDAMYWYRQDPGQGLRLIYYSQIVNDFQKGDIAEGYSVSREKKESFPLTVTSAQKNPTAFYLCATRDRYQPQHFGDGTRLSIL.

The rearrangement joins TRBV29-1 to TRBJ2-1; 8 bases are a match to TRBD2. The germline gives CDR1 SQVTM, CDR2 ANQGSEA. The CDR3 length is 17 residues. V gave up 6 bases and J gave up 13 bases; unmatched junction bases: 26. As DNA, the CDR3 is TGCAGCGTCGATTCGTCCTCCGGGACTAGGAAGGGGGGGGTCCAGTTCTTC. Translation: CSVDSSSGTRKGGVQFF.

The chain employs TRBV9 and TRBJ2-1; 11 bases fit TRBD2. After removal of 3 bases from V and 4 bases from J, the junction contained 0 bases not matched to a gene. Looked up from germline, CDR1 is SGDLS and CDR2 is YYNGEE. This CDR3 comprises 14 residues. The CDR3 region has the DNA TGTGCCAGCAGCGCTAGCGGGGGGTACAATGAGCAGTTCTTC. Its translation: CASSASGGYNEQFF.

CDR3 coding DNA: TGTGCCAGCCGAAGATCCGGGACAAGGGATAACTATGGCTACACCTTC. Translating it yields CASRRSGTRDNYGYTF. The chain recombines TRBV28 with TRBJ1-2; possibly TRBD1 for D (6 bases). Germline CDR1 MDHEN, CDR2 SYDVKM. V was cut by 8 bases and J by 1 base, with 20 bases left in between. This CDR3 comprises 16 residues.

The V and J genes are TRBV5-4 and TRBJ2-5; perhaps TRBD1 as D (6 bases). The CDR3 is made up of 14 amino acids. V dropped 5 bases and J dropped 0 bases, with 11 bases sitting between them. Germline CDR1 and CDR2: SGHNT and YYREEE (reference sequence). CDR3 nucleotides: TGTGCCAGCAGGGATACAGGGTACCAAGAGACCCAGTACTTC. This sequence encodes CASRDTGYQETQYF.

Here the CDR3 reads CASSFSVDKEAFF. The CDR3 bases are TGTGCCAGCAGCTTTAGTGTAGACAAGGAAGCTTTCTTT. J is TRBJ1-1 and V is TRBV11-2; D gene unclear. This CDR3 comprises 13 residues. The V gene lost 3 bases and the J gene lost 8 bases, with 13 bases spanning the gap. In germline, CDR1 is SGHAT, CDR2 FQNNGV.

The rearrangement joins TRBV18 to TRBJ2-5, with a possible D match to TRBD1 (6 bases). V lost 3 bases to trimming and J lost 4 bases, with 12 bases between them. CDR3 length equals 14 residues. The V gene's germline CDR1 is KGHSH and CDR2 LQKENI. The CDR3 DNA follows: TGTGCCAGCTCACCGAGGCAGGGGAGAGAGACCCAGTACTTC. Its protein product is CASSPRQGRETQYF.

This chain joins TRBV6-5 and TRBJ1-1, with a possible D match to TRBD1 (5 bases). In germline, CDR1 is MNHEY, CDR2 SVGAGI. V gave up 6 bases and J gave up 1 base, with 15 bases separating them. The CDR3 sequence is 15 residues long. The DNA of the CDR3 is TGTGCCAGCAGGCGTTTCAGGGATCAGAACACTGAAGCTTTCTTT. Translating gives CASRRFRDQNTEAFF.

This clone is a singleton in its sample. The chain has TRBV4-3 and TRBJ1-6; 7 bases agree with TRBD1. The CDR3 covers 14 residues. Germline V gene sequence: CDR1 LGHNA, CDR2 YSLEER. The trim removed 1 base at V and 12 bases at J, leaving 6 bases unmatched. In nucleotides, the CDR3 is TGCGCCAGCAGCCAAGGGGACAGAAGGGGACCCCTCCACTTT. Residues: CASSQGDRRGPLHF.

The V call is TRBV5-4, the J call TRBJ2-2; 12 nucleotides align to TRBD2. Trimming cost V 0 bases and J 7 bases; bases outside gene matches: 7. The CDR3 runs to 17 residues. Germline V gene sequence: CDR1 SGHNT, CDR2 YYREEE (reference sequence). The DNA of the CDR3 is TGTGCCAGCAGCTTGGGACTAGCGGGAGACAGGGGCGGGGAGCTGTTTTTT. This gives the protein CASSLGLAGDRGGELFF.

V and J are TRBV11-3 and TRBJ2-3, with TRBD1 matching over 7 bases. The CDR3 extends over 13 amino acids. Germline V gives CDR1 SGHNT, CDR2 YENEEA. J lost 4 bases, V lost 4 bases, and 2 bases had no gene match. CDR3 residues: CASSSQGADTQYF. In DNA form, the CDR3 reads TGTGCCAGCAGCTCCCAGGGGGCAGATACGCAGTATTTT.

This sequence joins TRBV28 and TRBJ2-1; D is perhaps TRBD2 (5 bases). Trimming stripped 6 bases from V and 0 bases from J, with 12 bases between. CDR1 MDHEN and CDR2 SYDVKM come from the germline V gene. CDR3 length: 15 residues. The CDR3 region has the DNA TGTGCCAGCAGGCAAGCGGACCCCTCCTACAATGAGCAGTTCTTC. It yields the protein CASRQADPSYNEQFF. The variable domain in full, with the rest retrieved from reference TRBV28 and TRBJ2-1, is DVKVTQSSRYLVKRTGEKVFLECVQDMDHENMFWYRQDPGLGLRLIYFSYDVKMKEKGDIPEGYSVSREKKERFSLILESASTNQTSMYLCASRQADPSYNEQFFGPGTRLTVL.

This sequence joins TRBV5-1 and TRBJ2-1; D possibly matches TRBD1 or TRBD2 (5 bases each). The CDR3 covers 14 residues. The V end lost 4 bases, the J end lost 2 bases, and 10 bases lay between the germline ends. The germline CDR1 and CDR2 sequences are SGHRS and YFSETQ. The CDR3 DNA sequence: TGCGCCAGCAGCGGGGGAAACACCTACAATGAGCAGTTCTTC. Protein sequence: CASSGGNTYNEQFF. The full variable domain, its missing parts supplied by reference TRBV5-1 and TRBJ2-1, is KAGVTQTPRYLIKTRGQQVTLSCSPISGHRSVSWYQQTPGQGLQFLFEYFSETQRNKGNFPGRFSGRQFSNSRSEMNVSTLELGDSALYLCASSGGNTYNEQFFGPGTRLTVL.

The V call is TRBV4-1, the J call TRBJ1-5; a weak D match, TRBD1 (6 bases). V shed 3 bases and J shed 5 bases, with 14 bases lying between them. Germline CDR1 and CDR2: MGHRA and YSYEKL. The CDR3 is 15 residues long. The CDR3 DNA reads TGCGCCAGCAGCCAGAGGGGGGACACCGATCAGCCCCAGCATTTT. Translated: CASSQRGDTDQPQHF.

This sequence joins TRBV7-2 and TRBJ2-3, with 10 positions matching TRBD2. V lost 5 bases and J lost 4; bases outside the gene matches: 3. Germline assignment: CDR1 SGHTA and CDR2 FQGNSA. This CDR3 is built from 14 residues. CDR3: CASSPLAGADTQYF. The CDR3 coding sequence is TGTGCCAGCAGCCCTCTAGCGGGAGCAGATACGCAGTATTTT.

This clone was picked up one time. This chain uses TRBV18 with TRBJ2-7, with 8 bases aligning to TRBD2. Trimming removed 3 bases from V and 6 bases from J; junction bases left unmatched: 4. The CDR3 extends over 13 amino acids. The V gene's germline CDR1 is KGHSH and CDR2 LQKENI. The CDR3 sequence is CASSPGTRVEQYF. In nucleotides, the CDR3 is TGTGCCAGCTCACCCGGGACTAGGGTCGAGCAGTACTTC.

Worth noting for this clone: Sequence at one end of the junction differs from germline and may be a read error. The sample carries other DNA sequences with the same CDR3. This chain joins TRBV7-2 and TRBJ2-2; the D call may be TRBD1 or TRBD2 (5 bases each). The length of the CDR3 is 15 residues. The germline V gene encodes CDR1 SGHTA and CDR2 FQGNSA. CDR3 sequence: CASSLEPWGTGELFF. CDR3 nucleotides: TGTGCCAGCAGCTTAGAACCGTGGGGCACCGGGGAGTTGTTTTTT.